Below, 11 T cell receptor beta chains from the same sample are listed, as sequenced in a study of T cells in localized non-small cell lung cancer. TCRdb keeps only in-frame clones here, not all; method: immunoSEQ multiplex PCR. The table includes about 48,000 clones, approximately 75% detected once. The sample was peripheral blood, taken before any cancer treatment. Receptor source: a man aged 40 to 70 with stage I squamous cell lung carcinoma.

The CDR3 nucleotides are TGCGCCAGCAGGGGCAGGAGCACCGGGGAGCTGTTTTTT. This codes for CASRGRSTGELFF. V gene TRBV4-1 combines with J gene TRBJ2-2, with D uncertain. The CDR3 is 13 residues long. V lost 6 bases to trimming and J lost 4 bases, with 9 bases between them. Germline V gene lookup returns CDR1 MGHRA and CDR2 YSYEKL.

The rearrangement joins TRBV28 to TRBJ2-7; D unclear. The CDR3 is 15 residues long. Germline loops: CDR1 MDHEN, CDR2 SYDVKM. V lost 4 bases to trimming and J lost 0 bases, with 13 bases between them. In DNA, the CDR3 is TGTGCCAGCAGTTCCCGACGGACCTCCTCCTACGAGCAGTACTTC. Translating gives CASSSRRTSSYEQYF.

This clone was detected once. The V call is TRBV29-1, the J call TRBJ1-4, with a possible D match to TRBD1 (6 bases). Germline values: CDR1 SQVTM, CDR2 ANQGSEA. This CDR3 has 15 amino acids. Trimming pared 7 bases from V and 4 bases from J, leaving 19 bases between. CDR3 region: CSASRGGGINEKLFF. DNA of the CDR3: TGCAGCGCCTCCCGGGGAGGGGGGATTAATGAAAAACTGTTTTTT.

This chain uses TRBV6-5 with TRBJ1-6; 7 nucleotides align to TRBD1. Per the germline V gene, CDR1 is MNHEY and CDR2 is SVGAGI. The CDR3 has 15 amino acids. Trimming removed 8 bases from V and 8 bases from J; junction bases left unmatched: 12. Written as DNA, the CDR3 is TGTGCCAGCGGTAAACAAGGGACAGCTTATTCACCCCTCCACTTT. Translating gives CASGKQGTAYSPLHF.

This chain joins TRBV6-5 and TRBJ2-7, with no clear D. The CDR3 sequence is 13 residues long. The germline CDR1 and CDR2 sequences are MNHEY and SVGAGI. Trimming stripped 8 bases from V and 1 base from J, with 12 bases between. The CDR3 is CASLRKNSYEQYF. CDR3 nucleotides: TGTGCCAGCCTACGAAAAAATTCCTACGAGCAGTACTTC.

The chain carries TRBV6-5 and TRBJ2-5; the D is unclear. The CDR3 is made up of 11 amino acids. V lost 1 base and J lost 5, with 2 bases in between. Germline CDR1 reads MNHEY; CDR2 reads SVGAGI. In DNA, the CDR3 is TGTGCCAGCAGTTACTGGGAGACCCAGTACTTC. Residues: CASSYWETQYF.

The chain joins TRBV18 to TRBJ1-1; 8 bases are shared with TRBD1. This CDR3 is 13 amino acids long. Germline values: CDR1 KGHSH, CDR2 LQKENI. V shed 11 bases, J shed 0 bases, and the junction held 5 bases outside the gene matches. Here the CDR3 DNA reads TGTGCCGGGTCGACAGGGGTGAACACTGAAGCTTTCTTT. It codes for CAGSTGVNTEAFF.

This rearrangement joins TRBV6-6 to TRBJ1-1, with unresolved D. This CDR3 region has 12 residues. V lost 6 bases to trimming and J lost 8 bases, with 13 bases between them. Germline-derived CDR1 and CDR2 are MNHNY and SVGAGI (reference sequence). The CDR3 DNA is TGTGCCAGCAGGTCGACCCGCCTAGAAGCTTTCTTT. Translated, it gives CASRSTRLEAFF.

The chain employs TRBV2 and TRBJ2-5; D not certain. There are 11 residues in the CDR3. The V end was cut by 6 bases, the J end by 3 bases, with 5 bases between. Germline values: CDR1 SNHLY, CDR2 FYNNEI. As DNA, the CDR3 is TGTGCCAGCAGACTCGAAGAGACCCAGTACTTC. It codes for CASRLEETQYF.

This chain joins TRBV11-1 and TRBJ2-1; TRBD2 aligns across 13 bases. CDR1 is SGHAT, CDR2 FQDESV, per germline (reference sequence). Germline trimming cut 3 bases from V and 5 bases from J; bases unmatched to any gene: 4. The CDR3 is 16 amino acids. The CDR3 is CASSLTSGGWDNEQFF. The DNA of the CDR3 is TGTGCCAGCAGCTTGACTAGCGGGGGGTGGGACAATGAGCAGTTCTTC.

The chain links TRBV7-2 to TRBJ1-2, with D hard to call. The CDR3 has 13 amino acids. Germline V CDR1 and CDR2: SGHTA, FQGNSA. Trimming pared 5 bases from V and 2 bases from J, leaving 9 bases between. CDR3 region: CASSPQDNYGYTF. CDR3 in DNA: TGTGCCAGCAGCCCCCAGGACAACTATGGCTACACCTTC.